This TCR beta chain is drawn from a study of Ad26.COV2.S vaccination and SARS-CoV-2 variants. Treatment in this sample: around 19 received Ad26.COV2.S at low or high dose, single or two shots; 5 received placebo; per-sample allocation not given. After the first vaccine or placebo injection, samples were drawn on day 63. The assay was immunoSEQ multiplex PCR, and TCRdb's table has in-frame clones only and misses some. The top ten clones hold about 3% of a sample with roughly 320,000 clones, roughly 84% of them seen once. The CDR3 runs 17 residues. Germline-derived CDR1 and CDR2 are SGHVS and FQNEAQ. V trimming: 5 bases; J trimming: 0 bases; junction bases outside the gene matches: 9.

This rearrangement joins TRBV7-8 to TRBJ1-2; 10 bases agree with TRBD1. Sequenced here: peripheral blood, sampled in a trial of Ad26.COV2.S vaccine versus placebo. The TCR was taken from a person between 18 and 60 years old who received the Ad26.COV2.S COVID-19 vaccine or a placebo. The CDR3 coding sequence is TGTGCCAGCAGCACGGGGACAGGGGTTTCTCCTAACTATGGCTACACCTTC. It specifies CASSTGTGVSPNYGYTF.